Each of the 29 T cell receptor beta chains below was sequenced from the same sample in a study of T-cell reconstitution after alpha-beta-depleted transplantation in children. Preparing the TCRbeta library involved the use of unique molecular identifiers. TCRdb recomputed calls from the PCR reads with MiXCR, one row per CDR3 protein. The sample lists some 200,000 distinct CDR3 sequences, 8.4% seen once, with 35% in the top ten. Material: PBMCs, mostly from graft donor cells, obtained 360 days after TCRalphabeta/CD19-depleted stem cell transplant. Source of these receptors: a male patient between 2 and 10 years old who had a stem cell transplant for acute myeloid leukemia, so the T cells may come from the graft donor.

Many counts were recorded for this clonotype. The chain employs TRBV27 and TRBJ2-2, with D perhaps TRBD1 (6 bases). Trimming took off 8 bases at V and 5 bases at J, with 15 bases between the two ends. The CDR3 loop spans 14 amino acids. Germline CDR1 reads MNHEY; CDR2 reads SMNVEV (reference sequence). CDR3 bases: TGTGCCAGCCAGGGGCTCGCGAGGACCGGGGAGCTGTTTTTT. This gives the protein CASQGLARTGELFF.

V gene TRBV7-9 combines with J gene TRBJ2-1; weak D call: TRBD1 (6 bases). The V end lost 5 bases, the J end lost 7 bases, and 21 bases lay between the germline ends. Germline CDR1 and CDR2: SEHNR and FQNEAQ (reference sequence). The CDR3 has 16 amino acids. This chain's CDR3 is CASSGEPGHRRNEQFF. The CDR3 DNA follows: TGTGCCAGCAGCGGGGAACCGGGACACCGGAGGAATGAGCAGTTCTTC.

In this sample, this clonotype turned up a few times. V is TRBV20-1 and J is TRBJ1-1; 9 positions match TRBD1. The CDR3 has 13 amino acids. Per germline, CDR1 DFQATT and CDR2 SNEGSKA (reference sequence). The ends lost 4 bases at V and 4 bases at J; junction bases unmatched: 4. The CDR3 nucleotides are TGCAGTGCTATCCTGACAGGGGGCACTGAAGCTTTCTTT. It specifies CSAILTGGTEAFF.

This clonotype was seen only a few times. The rearrangement joins TRBV12-3 or TRBV12-4 to TRBJ2-2, with 8 bases lining up with TRBD2. J was trimmed by 5 bases and V by 6 bases; bases with no gene match: 8. This CDR3 contains 15 residues. CDR3 nucleotide sequence: TGTGCCAGCAGCCTTATAGCGGGATTAACCGGGGAGCTGTTTTTT. This gives the protein CASSLIAGLTGELFF.

This clonotype has more than one count but fewer than ten. V and J are TRBV5-1 and TRBJ2-6; D remains ambiguous. This CDR3 is built from 16 residues. V was clipped by 2 bases and J by 0 bases, with 9 bases between them. In germline, CDR1 is SGHRS, CDR2 YFSETQ. The CDR3 DNA reads TGCGCCAGCAGCTTCCTCGGAACCTCTGGGGCCAACGTCCTGACTTTC. Translation gives CASSFLGTSGANVLTF.

In this sample, this clonotype turned up a few times. The chain joins TRBV12-3 or TRBV12-4 to TRBJ2-2; TRBD1 might be the D (6 bases). Trimming shortened V by 6 bases and J by 5 bases, and 19 bases separated the two germline ends. This CDR3 is built from 16 residues. CDR3 in amino acids: CASSPYGAGETGELFF. DNA of the CDR3: TGTGCCAGCAGCCCCTATGGGGCAGGGGAAACCGGGGAGCTGTTTTTT.

The rearrangement uses TRBV27 and TRBJ2-1; maybe TRBD2 (6 bases). The V gene's germline CDR1 is MNHEY and CDR2 SMNVEV (reference sequence). V was clipped by 7 bases and J by 2 bases, with 24 bases between them. The CDR3 consists of 18 residues. The CDR3 DNA reads TGTGCCAGCACCCCCCTCCGCGTAAGGTGGGAGGCCTACAATGAGCAGTTCTTC. The encoded protein is CASTPLRVRWEAYNEQFF.

Notes on this clonotype: The CDR3 does not end in the conserved phenylalanine or tryptophan, so this is likely a read error. Because the CDR3's place on the DNA is in doubt, the DNA is left out and the CDR3 is given as listed by TCRdb. This rearrangement joins TRBV7-3 to TRBJ1-1. The CDR3 sequence runs 12 residues, both termini included. Germline loops: CDR1 SGHTA, CDR2 FQGTGA. The CDR3 protein is CASSQGPEGTGT.

This clonotype occurred a few times. This sequence joins TRBV20-1 and TRBJ1-2; D perhaps matches TRBD1 (5 bases). The V gene lost 3 bases and the J gene lost 3 bases, with 11 bases spanning the gap. Germline V gene lookup returns CDR1 DFQATT and CDR2 SNEGSKA (reference sequence). The CDR3 runs 13 residues. This CDR3 reads CSARSGGDYGYTF. The CDR3 nucleotides are TGCAGTGCTAGGTCTGGGGGGGACTATGGCTACACCTTC.

This clonotype was counted a few times. V usage is TRBV4-3 and J usage is TRBJ2-1, with TRBD1 as a possible D gene (6 bases). The V end lost 0 bases, the J end lost 5 bases, and 11 bases lay between the germline ends. This CDR3 has 15 residues. Germline V gene data show CDR1 as LGHNA and CDR2 as YSLEER. The CDR3 loop reads CASSQDPGDHNEQFF. DNA for the CDR3: TGCGCCAGCAGCCAAGACCCAGGGGACCACAATGAGCAGTTCTTC.

The chain uses TRBV20-1 and TRBJ1-3; no clear D. The germline gives CDR1 DFQATT, CDR2 SNEGSKA (reference sequence). V lost 0 bases to trimming and J lost 0 bases, with 6 bases between them. This CDR3 contains 14 residues. The CDR3 is CSARDDDSGNTIYF. The CDR3 DNA follows: TGCAGTGCTAGAGATGATGACTCTGGAAACACCATATATTTT.

The CDR3 DNA is TGCGCCAGCAGCTCGCAGACAGGGAACAATCAGCCCCAGCATTTT. As protein: CASSSQTGNNQPQHF. This chain joins TRBV4-3 and TRBJ1-5, with 7 bases matching TRBD1. This CDR3 contains 15 residues. V lost 5 bases, J lost 3 bases, and 7 bases stayed unmatched. Germline CDR1 and CDR2: LGHNA and YSLEER.

V usage is TRBV7-2 and J usage is TRBJ1-1; D not certain. This CDR3 contains 15 residues. The V gene's germline CDR1 is SGHTA and CDR2 FQGNSA. The ends were cut back, 4 bases at V and 0 bases at J, with 12 bases in the middle. The CDR3 sequence: CASSSLGKMNTEAFF. The CDR3 region has the DNA TGTGCCAGCAGCTCCCTGGGGAAAATGAACACTGAAGCTTTCTTT.

Points on this clonotype: A much bigger clone sits one base away, suggesting this may be a read error. This sequence joins TRBV9 and TRBJ2-2; the match to TRBD2 covers 12 bases. This CDR3 contains 16 residues. CDR1 and CDR2 from the germline V gene are SGDLS and YYNGEE. CDR3 sequence: CASCVASGGVTGELFF. CDR3 DNA: TGTGCCAGCTGCGTAGCTAGCGGGGGGGTCACCGGGGAGCTGTTTTTT.

This clonotype was counted many times. The chain carries TRBV10-3 and TRBJ2-3, with D perhaps TRBD1 or TRBD2 (6 bases each). Germline loops: CDR1 ENHRY, CDR2 SYGVKD. V was pared by 9 bases and J by 6 bases, with 19 bases between. The CDR3 extends over 14 amino acids. The chain's CDR3 is CAIQRVGAGDTQYF. The CDR3, as DNA: TGTGCCATTCAAAGAGTGGGGGCGGGGGATACGCAGTATTTT.

This clonotype was seen many times. The V call is TRBV24-1, the J call TRBJ2-3; no clear D gene. Germline CDR1 and CDR2: KGHDR and SFDVKD. This CDR3 is 14 amino acids long. V was clipped by 4 bases and J by 0 bases, with 7 bases between them. The CDR3 loop is CATSEARSTDTQYF. For the CDR3, the DNA is TGTGCCACCAGTGAAGCGAGGAGCACAGATACGCAGTATTTT.

This clonotype was seen a handful of times. The gene calls are TRBV11-3 and TRBJ2-5; no reliable D call. CDR3 length: 16 amino acids. Germline loops: CDR1 SGHNT, CDR2 YENEEA. V lost 0 bases and J lost 5, with 16 bases in between. CDR3 bases: TGTGCCAGCAGCTTAGATCACGGTGCTCTACAGGAGACCCAGTACTTC. It specifies CASSLDHGALQETQYF. Together with reference TRBV11-3 and TRBJ2-5, the CDR3 gives the full variable domain: EAGVVQSPRYKIIEKKQPVAFWCNPISGHNTLYWYLQNLGQGPELLIRYENEEAVDDSQLPKDRFSAERLKGVDSTLKIQPAELGDSAVYLCASSLDHGALQETQYFGPGTRLLVL.

This clonotype came up many times. V and J are TRBV20-1 and TRBJ2-2, with 7 bases matching TRBD1. The CDR3 is made up of 16 amino acids. With 5 bases clipped from V and 0 bases from J, the junction kept 9 bases outside the gene matches. The germline CDR1 and CDR2 sequences are DFQATT and SNEGSKA (reference sequence). This CDR3 reads CSARTRQGANTGELFF. CDR3 bases: TGCAGTGCTCGAACCCGACAGGGCGCGAACACCGGGGAGCTGTTTTTT.

CDR3 sequence reads: CASSQAPQAGEKLFF. CDR3 DNA sequence: TGTGCCAGCAGCCAAGCCCCCCAGGCGGGGGAAAAACTGTTTTTT. The chain combines TRBV4-2 with TRBJ1-4; D call uncertain. Trimming stripped 1 base from V and 8 bases from J, with 14 bases between. This CDR3 is built from 15 residues. Per germline, CDR1 LGHNA and CDR2 YNFKEQ.

This clonotype was detected many times. The genes are TRBV28 and TRBJ2-3; no clear D. Per the germline V gene, CDR1 is MDHEN and CDR2 is SYDVKM. The CDR3 consists of 13 residues. The germline V and J ends were trimmed by 5 bases and 0 bases, with 6 bases remaining between them. CDR3 residues: CASSTPSTDTQYF. In nucleotides, the CDR3 is TGTGCCAGCAGTACACCTAGCACAGATACGCAGTATTTT.

The CDR3 sequence: CASRRSGKLPTDTQYF. The CDR3 DNA reads as TGCGCCAGCAGAAGGAGCGGAAAATTACCCACAGATACGCAGTATTTT. The chain combines TRBV4-3 with TRBJ2-3, with D possibly TRBD2 on 5 matching bases. V shed 6 bases and J shed 2 bases, with 18 bases lying between them. The CDR3 is 16 residues long. CDR1 is LGHNA, CDR2 YSLEER, per germline.

The chain uses TRBV7-3 and TRBJ2-1; D ambiguous. CDR1 is SGHTA and CDR2 is FQGTGA in the germline V gene. Trimming removed 3 bases at V and 10 bases at J, with 10 bases between. The CDR3 runs to 12 residues. The CDR3 region is CASSFQYGEQFF. CDR3 coding DNA: TGTGCCAGCAGCTTCCAGTACGGAGAGCAGTTCTTC. Supplemented by reference TRBV7-3 and TRBJ2-1, the full variable domain reads GAGVSQTPSNKVTEKGKYVELRCDPISGHTALYWYRQSLGQGPEFLIYFQGTGAADDSGLPNDRFFAVRPEGSVSTLKIQRTERGDSAVYLCASSFQYGEQFFGPGTRLTVL.

This clonotype was detected many times. V and J are TRBV12-3 or TRBV12-4 and TRBJ2-1, with unresolved D. With 0 bases removed from V and 4 bases from J, the gap between germline ends came to 4 bases. The CDR3 spans 13 residues. The CDR3 coding sequence is TGTGCCAGCAGTTTAGCGCGATACAATGAGCAGTTCTTC. Protein: CASSLARYNEQFF.

In its sample, this clonotype was seen many times. The chain has TRBV7-9 and TRBJ2-3; D perhaps matches TRBD2 (5 bases). Germline V gene sequence: CDR1 SEHNR, CDR2 FQNEAQ (reference sequence). With 1 base removed from V and 7 bases from J, the gap between germline ends came to 9 bases. This CDR3 contains 13 residues. For the CDR3, the DNA is TGTGCCAGCAGCTTAGATTGGGAGAATACGCAGTATTTT. It yields the protein CASSLDWENTQYF.

The gene calls are TRBV5-6 and TRBJ1-2, with D unresolved. The germline V gene has CDR1 SGHDT and CDR2 YYEEEE. Trimming took 0 bases from V and 3 from J, leaving 15 bases between them. This CDR3 has 16 amino acids. CDR3 loop: CASSLGQPGRDYGYTF. In DNA form, the CDR3 reads TGTGCCAGCAGCTTGGGCCAACCTGGCAGAGACTATGGCTACACCTTC.

The chain has TRBV2 and TRBJ2-2; 7 bases are shared with TRBD1. This CDR3 has 14 residues. The ends lost 10 bases at V and 1 base at J; junction bases unmatched: 6. Looked up from germline, CDR1 is SNHLY and CDR2 is FYNNEI. This CDR3 is CAKRGQENTGELFF. CDR3 nucleotides: TGTGCCAAGCGAGGACAGGAGAACACCGGGGAGCTGTTTTTT.

In this sample, this clonotype turned up many times. The chain combines TRBV12-3 or TRBV12-4 with TRBJ2-3; 16 bases match TRBD2. With 4 bases clipped from V and 1 base from J, the junction kept 14 bases outside the gene matches. The CDR3 is 21 amino acids. The CDR3 DNA reads as TGTGCCAGCAGTTCCGATACGGGACTAGCGGGAGGGCCAAGTGGCACAGATACGCAGTATTTT. Its translation: CASSSDTGLAGGPSGTDTQYF.

Many counts were recorded for this clonotype. The CDR3 region is CAITRVAGELFF. The CDR3 DNA follows: TGTGCCATCACCAGGGTCGCCGGGGAGCTGTTTTTT. This chain connects TRBV10-3 to TRBJ2-2; D is possibly TRBD1 (5 bases). CDR3 length: 12 amino acids. Germline V gene sequence: CDR1 ENHRY, CDR2 SYGVKD. V was clipped by 7 bases and J by 6 bases, with 9 bases between them.

This clonotype was seen at least ten times. The chain uses TRBV5-1 and TRBJ2-7; 7 nucleotides match TRBD1. The germline gives CDR1 SGHRS, CDR2 YFSETQ. This CDR3 has 13 residues. The V gene end was trimmed by 7 bases and the J gene end by 5 bases; junction bases not matched to a gene: 9. Here the CDR3 reads CASGRQGLNEQYF. The DNA of the CDR3 is TGCGCCAGCGGAAGACAGGGATTGAACGAGCAGTACTTC.